The TCR beta chain under discussion was sequenced for a study of PD-1 blockade in classical Hodgkin lymphoma. Assay: immunoSEQ multiplex PCR; the TCRdb copy retains only in-frame clones and omits some. Among around 99,000 clones, 81% were seen once, and the ten largest hold roughly 15%. Germline V CDR1 and CDR2: KGHSH, LQKENI. The junction had 7 bases not matched to a gene; V was cut back by 5 bases and J by 7 bases. This CDR3 has 14 residues. Every patient had relapsed following autologous stem cell transplantation, and cohorts differed in brentuximab vedotin exposure. In its sample, this clone was seen once. Its antigen is currently unknown. Whole-study results and caveats: The study found that TCR diversity rose significantly by C4D1 in CD4+ but not CD8+ cells. Complete responders entered with baseline diversity on par with newly diagnosed patients, the results showed.

This sample comprised peripheral blood mononuclear cells (PBMCs), obtained before the second cycle of nivolumab. The rearrangement uses TRBV18 and TRBJ1-4; 7 bases match TRBD1. This sequence was found in a human donor with classical Hodgkin lymphoma. CDR3 DNA sequence: TGTGCCAGCTCAGCGGACAGGTTGGCTGAAAAACTGTTTTTT. Residues: CASSADRLAEKLFF.